Below are 2 T cell receptor beta chains sequenced from a single sample in a study of T cells in Graves' hyperthyroidism and ophthalmopathy. RNA transcripts gave rise to amplified TCR beta CDR3 regions. The HTBI primer set was used in a first-round RT-PCR of the TCR CDR3. One entry per CDR3 protein, called by TCRdb with MiXCR from the multiplex PCR reads. The sample gives a few hundred thousand distinct CDR3 sequences, approximately 14% of which show up once; around a quarter is in the top ten. The specimen sequenced was blood. These receptors came from a woman aged 18-29 years with Graves' hyperthyroidism that later progressed to Graves' ophthalmopathy.

The table lists this clonotype with many counts. The chain uses TRBV7-3 and TRBJ1-1; D is undetermined. CDR1 is SGHTA, CDR2 FQGTGA, per germline. The CDR3 has 13 amino acids. Trimming took off 5 bases at V and 4 bases at J, with 11 bases between the two ends. CDR3 in DNA: TGTGCCAGCAGCCACCTTGGCGGCACTGAAGCTTTCTTT. This translates into CASSHLGGTEAFF.

This clonotype was counted ten times or more. This chain links TRBV12-3 or TRBV12-4 with TRBJ1-1; unclear D gene. The CDR3 has 13 residues. Trimming removed 6 bases at V and 1 base at J, with 9 bases between. CDR3 bases: TGTGCCAGCAGGTGGACGGAGAACACTGAAGCTTTCTTT. It translates to CASRWTENTEAFF.